The 4 T cell receptor beta chains below come from one sample, sequenced in a study of shared clonotypes between healthy human individuals. Profiling relied on immunoSEQ multiplex PCR, and the TCRdb table lists in-frame clones only, not all of them. The sample contains over 850,000 clones, approximately 78% of which appear only once. The source material was memory CD4+ T cells from PBMCs. This sample's subset: CD45RA-negative fraction. The receptors come from a man between 18 and 35 years old in good health. Some clones in this sample may be carry-over from other donors' samples.

The chain links TRBV6-6 to TRBJ1-6, with D perhaps TRBD1 (6 bases). The CDR3 loop spans 13 amino acids. V lost 8 bases and J 14 bases, leaving 19 bases between the germline ends. The germline V gene has CDR1 MNHNY and CDR2 SVGAGI (reference sequence). The CDR3 sequence is CASQNPRQVALHF. The CDR3 region has the DNA TGTGCCAGCCAAAATCCAAGACAGGTAGCCCTCCACTTT.

This chain uses TRBV5-5 with TRBJ2-7; 8 bases line up with TRBD2. V shed 4 bases and J 4 bases; nucleotides not matched to a gene: 7. CDR1 is SGHKS and CDR2 is YYEKEE in the germline V gene (reference sequence). The CDR3 loop spans 14 amino acids. The CDR3 DNA sequence: TGTGCCAGCAGCCCTATGACTAGCGCTTACGAGCAGTACTTC. Translating gives CASSPMTSAYEQYF.

This clone was observed a single time. This CDR3 is also generated by other DNA sequences in the sample. CDR3 amino acids: CASSQGQGSYNEQFF. CDR3 bases: TGTGCCAGCAGTCAGGGACAGGGTTCCTACAATGAGCAGTTCTTC. This chain links TRBV2 with TRBJ2-1; TRBD1 aligns across 9 bases. V shed 5 bases, J shed 1 base, and the junction held 3 bases outside the gene matches. This CDR3 is built from 15 residues. The germline CDR1 and CDR2 sequences are SNHLY and FYNNEI.

This rearrangement joins TRBV11-2 to TRBJ2-1; tentatively, D is TRBD2 (6 bases). Deletions cut 5 bases from V and 0 bases from J, with 17 bases between. The CDR3 consists of 17 residues. The germline V gene encodes CDR1 SGHAT and CDR2 FQNNGV. The CDR3 reads CASSPTVAVSSYNEQFF. The CDR3 DNA follows: TGTGCCAGCAGCCCCACCGTAGCGGTAAGCTCCTACAATGAGCAGTTCTTC.